One sample yielded the 27 T cell receptor beta chains listed below, sequenced in a study of OX40 agonist ivuxolimab in advanced cancers. Assay used: immunoSEQ multiplex PCR; TCRdb lists only in-frame clones, some missing. This sample has roughly 70,000 clones, with around 83% found just once. Material: CD4+ or CD8+ T cells sorted from blood, obtained in a trial of the OX40 agonist ivuxolimab. These receptors came from an adult with an advanced solid tumor such as melanoma, head and neck, liver or kidney cancer.

CDR3 sequence reads: CASSLEITEGKAFF. CDR3 coding DNA: TGTGCCAGCAGCTTAGAGATCACAGAGGGAAAAGCTTTCTTT. The chain couples TRBV7-2 to TRBJ1-1; D is undetermined. Germline V lookup: CDR1 SGHTA, CDR2 FQGNSA. The CDR3 contains 14 residues. The V end lost 1 base, the J end lost 9 bases, and 15 bases lay between the germline ends.

The rearrangement uses TRBV5-1 and TRBJ1-4, with D unresolved. The ends were cut back, 5 bases at V and 1 base at J, with 12 bases in the middle. The CDR3 has 15 amino acids. The germline gives CDR1 SGHRS, CDR2 YFSETQ. The CDR3 region has the DNA TGCGCCAGCAGTTCCCCGGGCTTAACTAATGAAAAACTGTTTTTT. Its translation: CASSSPGLTNEKLFF.

This clone is a singleton in its sample. The chain uses TRBV27 and TRBJ2-3; weak D call: TRBD2 (6 bases). There are 15 residues in the CDR3. Germline V gene data show CDR1 as MNHEY and CDR2 as SMNVEV (reference sequence). With 5 bases removed from V and 3 bases from J, the gap between germline ends came to 15 bases. In nucleotides, the CDR3 is TGTGCCAGCAGTCCCGGCGGGGAGTTGACAGATACGCAGTATTTT. Amino acid sequence: CASSPGGELTDTQYF.

CDR3 nucleotide sequence: TGTGCCAGTAGTATAGAGGGAGGGAGCGGCGTATATAGCAATCAGCCCCAGCATTTT. This sequence encodes CASSIEGGSGVYSNQPQHF. The chain couples TRBV19 to TRBJ1-5, with no clear D. CDR1 is LNHDA and CDR2 is SQIVND in the germline V gene (reference sequence). The CDR3 is 19 amino acids. V lost 0 bases and J lost 0, with 18 bases in between.

The chain carries TRBV6-1 and TRBJ1-3; possible D gene TRBD1, 5 bases. CDR3 length: 16 amino acids. V lost 3 bases and J lost 9, with 21 bases in between. CDR1 and CDR2 from the germline V gene are MNHNS and SASEGT. The CDR3 here is CASSDGAGAPRGTIYF. Here the CDR3 DNA reads TGTGCCAGCAGTGACGGGGCCGGGGCTCCGCGGGGCACCATATATTTT.

This clone was seen repeatedly, ten times or more. V and J are TRBV7-6 and TRBJ2-2; 9 nucleotides align to TRBD1. Looked up from germline, CDR1 is SGHVS and CDR2 is FNYEAQ. CDR3 length equals 17 residues. J was trimmed by 1 base and V by 4 bases; bases with no gene match: 7. The CDR3 loop reads CASSSAGTGMNTGELFF. The CDR3, as DNA: TGTGCCAGCAGCTCGGCCGGGACAGGGATGAACACCGGGGAGCTGTTTTTT.

The rearrangement joins TRBV28 to TRBJ1-5; 8 positions match TRBD1. Germline V gives CDR1 MDHEN, CDR2 SYDVKM. V trimming: 6 bases; J trimming: 5 bases; junction bases outside the gene matches: 9. There are 15 residues in the CDR3. CDR3 protein: CASSLTGGTYQPQHF. In DNA form, the CDR3 reads TGTGCCAGCAGCCTTACAGGGGGAACTTATCAGCCCCAGCATTTT.

The genes are TRBV27 and TRBJ1-1; D remains ambiguous. This CDR3 comprises 13 residues. Per the germline V gene, CDR1 is MNHEY and CDR2 is SMNVEV (reference sequence). V lost 7 bases, J lost 1 base, and 10 bases lay in between. Here the CDR3 DNA reads TGTGCCAGCACCTTTCGGGGGAACACTGAAGCTTTCTTT. Translation gives CASTFRGNTEAFF.

This clone showed up just a few times. V usage is TRBV2 and J usage is TRBJ2-6; D not resolved. The CDR3 is made up of 13 amino acids. Germline V gene data show CDR1 as SNHLY and CDR2 as FYNNEI. Deletions cut 10 bases from V and 8 bases from J, with 15 bases between. The CDR3 here is CATRYSETNVLTF. CDR3 sequence (DNA): TGTGCCACCAGATACAGTGAAACCAACGTCCTGACTTTC.

The chain couples TRBV25-1 to TRBJ1-2; D ambiguous. The V gene's germline CDR1 is MGHDK and CDR2 SYGVNS. The CDR3 length is 13 residues. The V end lost 7 bases, the J end lost 0 bases, and 9 bases lay between the germline ends. CDR3 nucleotides: TGTGCCAGCAACCCGGGAGCTAACTATGGCTACACCTTC. Translation: CASNPGANYGYTF.

J is TRBJ2-4 and V is TRBV5-8; a weak D match, TRBD1 (5 bases). The CDR3 consists of 13 residues. Germline V gene data show CDR1 as SGHTS and CDR2 as YDEGEE. V was shortened by 4 bases and J by 5 bases, with 10 bases between the two germline ends. CDR3 DNA sequence: TGTGCCAGCAGCCCCCGCAGGGAAAACATTCAGTACTTC. Translating it yields CASSPRRENIQYF. The full variable domain, in which reference TRBV5-8 and TRBJ2-4 provide the parts outside the CDR3, is EAGVTQSPTHLIKTRGQQATLRCSPISGHTSVYWYQQALGLGLQFLLWYDEGEERNRGNFPPRFSGRQFPNYSSELNVNALELEDSALYLCASSPRRENIQYFGAGTRLSVL.

A single count supports this clone. The chain links TRBV27 to TRBJ1-1, with D possibly matching TRBD1 (6 bases). Between the trimmed V and J ends, which lost 2 bases and 7 bases, there was a span of 11 bases. There are 13 residues in the CDR3. CDR1 and CDR2 (germline): MNHEY, SMNVEV (reference sequence). The CDR3 is CASSLTTGIEAFF. The CDR3 region has the DNA TGTGCCAGCAGTTTAACGACAGGAATTGAAGCTTTCTTT.

The chain recombines TRBV11-3 with TRBJ2-3; 10 bases fit TRBD2. J gave up 5 bases and V 2 bases, and 7 bases lay outside the gene matches. Looked up from germline, CDR1 is SGHNT and CDR2 is YENEEA. The CDR3 is 16 residues long. CDR3: CASSLNPSGRGDTQYF. For the CDR3, the DNA is TGTGCCAGCAGCTTAAATCCTAGCGGGAGAGGAGATACGCAGTATTTT.

This sequence joins TRBV5-6 and TRBJ2-1; the match to TRBD2 covers 9 bases. With V trimmed by 1 base and J by 4 bases, 3 bases remained unmatched. This CDR3 region has 15 residues. CDR1 is SGHDT, CDR2 YYEEEE, per germline. CDR3 sequence reads: CASSLMSGGYNEQFF. The CDR3 nucleotides are TGTGCCAGCAGCTTGATGAGCGGGGGGTACAATGAGCAGTTCTTC.

This clone was observed once. Here the CDR3 DNA reads TGCAGCGTTGAGGCCAGGAGGAACACTGAAGCTTTCTTT. Its translation is CSVEARRNTEAFF. The chain recombines TRBV29-1 with TRBJ1-1, with D uncertain. Germline values: CDR1 SQVTM, CDR2 ANQGSEA. There are 13 residues in the CDR3. V lost 3 bases, J lost 1 base, and 9 bases lay in between.

The chain recombines TRBV19 with TRBJ1-1; maybe TRBD1 (5 bases). Germline lookup yields CDR1 LNHDA and CDR2 SQIVND (reference sequence). The CDR3 has 13 residues. V lost 3 bases, J lost 9 bases, and 14 bases lay in between. CDR3 DNA: TGTGCCAGTAGTATTTCGACCGGACAAAAAGCTTTCTTT. Translation gives CASSISTGQKAFF.

The chain recombines TRBV6-1 with TRBJ1-1; TRBD1 aligns across 7 bases. CDR1 and CDR2 from the germline V gene are MNHNS and SASEGT. The CDR3 has 12 residues. V lost 11 bases, J lost 0 bases, and 3 bases stayed unmatched. The CDR3 coding sequence is TGTGCCGGGGGACAGATGAACACTGAAGCTTTCTTT. It encodes CAGGQMNTEAFF.

This chain joins TRBV27 and TRBJ1-5, with 9 bases identical to TRBD1. The CDR3 runs to 18 residues. Germline V gene sequence: CDR1 MNHEY, CDR2 SMNVEV (reference sequence). J gave up 6 bases and V 5 bases, and 17 bases lay outside the gene matches. In nucleotides, the CDR3 is TGTGCCAGCAGTACACAAACTCCCGGGACAGGGTTAGGTCAGCCCCAGCATTTT. Amino acid sequence: CASSTQTPGTGLGQPQHF.

The V gene is TRBV5-4, the J gene TRBJ2-7, with D unclear. CDR3 length equals 15 residues. The germline V gene encodes CDR1 SGHNT and CDR2 YYREEE (reference sequence). The V and J ends lost 0 bases and 2 bases respectively, with 12 bases between them. The CDR3 loop reads CASSLDLTEPYEQYF. The CDR3 coding sequence is TGTGCCAGCAGCTTGGATTTGACGGAACCCTACGAGCAGTACTTC.

This chain joins TRBV9 and TRBJ1-1; tentative D call: TRBD1 (6 bases). CDR1 SGDLS and CDR2 YYNGEE come from the germline V gene. V lost 4 bases and J 1 base, leaving 14 bases between the germline ends. The length of the CDR3 is 15 residues. CDR3 in DNA: TGTGCCAGCAGCTTCTCTACAGGGAAGAACACTGAAGCTTTCTTT. Protein: CASSFSTGKNTEAFF.

This clone was detected only once. The chain carries TRBV27 and TRBJ2-3; D remains unclear. The V and J ends lost 6 bases and 1 base respectively, with 8 bases between them. The germline gives CDR1 MNHEY, CDR2 SMNVEV (reference sequence). The CDR3 extends over 13 amino acids. CDR3: CASSVTGTDTQYF. In DNA, the CDR3 is TGTGCCAGCAGCGTCACCGGCACAGATACGCAGTATTTT.

The CDR3 nucleotides read TGCGCCAGCAGCCCGGGACTAACCACAGATACGCAGTATTTT. Its translation is CASSPGLTTDTQYF. The V and J genes are TRBV5-1 and TRBJ2-3; TRBD2 matches 7 bases. CDR1 and CDR2 from the germline V gene are SGHRS and YFSETQ. The trim removed 4 bases at V and 2 bases at J, leaving 4 bases unmatched. The CDR3 length is 14 residues.

The CDR3 loop is CASSSGGDEQYF. As DNA, the CDR3 is TGTGCCAGCAGTAGCGGGGGGGATGAGCAGTACTTC. V usage is TRBV5-4 and J usage is TRBJ2-7; 11 nucleotides agree with TRBD2. The CDR3 is 12 amino acids. The V and J ends lost 5 bases and 7 bases, in that order; junction bases with no gene match: 2. CDR1 SGHNT and CDR2 YYREEE come from the germline V gene (reference sequence).

J is TRBJ1-4 and V is TRBV6-5, with TRBD1 matching 7 bases. Germline V gives CDR1 MNHEY, CDR2 SVGAGI. CDR3 length: 14 amino acids. V gave up 5 bases and J gave up 6 bases; unmatched junction bases: 6. In nucleotides, the CDR3 is TGTGCCAGCAGTCCTGGACAGGCCCATGAAAAACTGTTTTTT. This codes for CASSPGQAHEKLFF.

This rearrangement joins TRBV19 to TRBJ1-3, with D tentatively TRBD1 (6 bases). CDR3 size: 16 residues. Germline CDR1 LNHDA, CDR2 SQIVND (reference sequence). The ends were cut back, 5 bases at V and 1 base at J, with 15 bases in the middle. Here the CDR3 reads CASSLLRTVSGNTIYF. Written as DNA, the CDR3 is TGTGCCAGTAGTCTACTTCGGACAGTTTCTGGAAACACCATATATTTT.

V gene TRBV7-8 combines with J gene TRBJ2-5; possibly TRBD2 for D (5 bases). The CDR3 contains 15 residues. Trimming shortened V by 1 base and J by 4 bases, and 13 bases separated the two germline ends. The germline CDR1 and CDR2 sequences are SGHVS and FQNEAQ. The CDR3 loop reads CASSLVGGRGETQYF. DNA of the CDR3: TGTGCCAGCAGCTTAGTAGGCGGGCGTGGAGAGACCCAGTACTTC.

The genes are TRBV27 and TRBJ2-7; D is undetermined. CDR1 MNHEY and CDR2 SMNVEV come from the germline V gene (reference sequence). The ends were cut back, 5 bases at V and 1 base at J, with 12 bases in the middle. The CDR3 runs to 14 residues. The CDR3 loop reads CASSPSLPSYEQYF. CDR3 sequence (DNA): TGTGCCAGCAGTCCAAGCCTACCTTCCTACGAGCAGTACTTC.